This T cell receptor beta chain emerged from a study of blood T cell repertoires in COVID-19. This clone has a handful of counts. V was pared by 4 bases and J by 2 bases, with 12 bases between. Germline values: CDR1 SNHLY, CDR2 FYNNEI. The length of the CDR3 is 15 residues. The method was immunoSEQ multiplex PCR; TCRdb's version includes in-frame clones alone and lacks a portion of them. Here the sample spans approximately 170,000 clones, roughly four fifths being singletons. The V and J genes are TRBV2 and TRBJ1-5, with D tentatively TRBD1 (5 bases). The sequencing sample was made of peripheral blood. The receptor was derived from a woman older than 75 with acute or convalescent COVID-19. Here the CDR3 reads CASSGDWGGNQPQHF. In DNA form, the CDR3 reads TGTGCCAGCAGTGGGGATTGGGGGGGCAATCAGCCCCAGCATTTT.